Included here is one TCR beta chain sequence, with context. The antigen remains undetermined. The CDR3 extends over 17 amino acids. Germline V gives CDR1 KGHSH, CDR2 LQKENI. Trimming removed 0 bases from V and 3 bases from J, with 15 bases in between. Assay: immunoSEQ multiplex PCR; the TCRdb copy retains only in-frame clones and omits some. The sample lists about 200,000 clones; roughly 79% were seen once. The source of the sample is a study of cytotoxic CD8 clonotypes in ibrutinib-treated CLL. Study-wide points: Baseline values of clonality outstripped age-matched healthy donors and followed circulating CD8+ T-cell counts.

This clonotype was obtained from a human donor with chronic lymphocytic leukemia. The sample here was PBMCs, taken after 12 months of ibrutinib treatment. V is TRBV18 and J is TRBJ1-3; no definite D call. This chain's CDR3 is CASSPPPAIVGGNTIYF. The CDR3 DNA sequence: TGTGCCAGCTCACCACCTCCGGCGATTGTGGGTGGAAACACCATATATTTT. The complete variable domain, with remaining parts taken from reference TRBV18 and TRBJ1-3, reads NAGVMQNPRHLVRRRGQEARLRCSPMKGHSHVYWYRQLPEEGLKFMVYLQKENIIDESGMPKERFSAEFPKEGPSILRIQQVVRGDSAAYFCASSPPPAIVGGNTIYFGEGSWLTVV.